Following are 28 T cell receptor beta chains from one sample sequenced in a study of Ad26.COV2.S vaccination and SARS-CoV-2 variants. The treatment here: about 20 received Ad26.COV2.S at low or high dose, single or two shots; about 5 received placebo; per-sample allocation not given. After the first vaccine or placebo injection, samples were drawn on day 63. Data came from immunoSEQ multiplex PCR; TCRdb stores just in-frame clones and leaves some out. The sample has 300,000 to 350,000 clones, about nine tenths seen once. The source material was peripheral blood, sampled in a trial of Ad26.COV2.S vaccine versus placebo. These receptors were taken from a person aged 18-60 years who received the Ad26.COV2.S COVID-19 vaccine or a placebo.

This clone appeared once. The chain couples TRBV9 to TRBJ1-1; D is unclear. V was pared by 4 bases and J by 3 bases, with 7 bases between. Germline V gene lookup returns CDR1 SGDLS and CDR2 YYNGEE. CDR3 length equals 12 residues. The chain's CDR3 is CASSRRDTEAFF. The CDR3, as DNA: TGTGCCAGCAGCCGGAGGGACACTGAAGCTTTCTTT.

V gene TRBV6-5 combines with J gene TRBJ1-2; 8 bases agree with TRBD1. The ends lost 7 bases at V and 4 bases at J; junction bases unmatched: 8. The CDR3 is made up of 14 amino acids. Germline V gene data show CDR1 as MNHEY and CDR2 as SVGAGI. CDR3: CASTRRDRLYGYTF. CDR3 coding DNA: TGTGCCAGCACTCGAAGGGACAGGCTCTATGGCTACACCTTC.

In this sample, this clone turned up a few times. The V call is TRBV6-5, the J call TRBJ1-1; the D is unclear. CDR3 length: 10 amino acids. The germline CDR1 and CDR2 sequences are MNHEY and SVGAGI. V was clipped by 10 bases and J by 2 bases, with 5 bases between them. This CDR3 is CAISNTEAFF. CDR3 coding DNA: TGTGCCATCTCTAACACTGAAGCTTTCTTT.

The gene calls are TRBV7-9 and TRBJ1-2; no firm D call. CDR3 length: 14 amino acids. Per germline, CDR1 SEHNR and CDR2 FQNEAQ (reference sequence). V was trimmed by 1 base and J by 6 bases, leaving 12 bases between them. CDR3 sequence: CASSLVGSGDGYTF. CDR3 in DNA: TGTGCCAGCAGCTTAGTCGGCAGCGGCGATGGCTACACCTTC. Full variable domain (rest looked up from reference TRBV7-9 and TRBJ1-2): DTGVSQNPRHKITKRGQNVTFRCDPISEHNRLYWYRQTLGQGPEFLTYFQNEAQLEKSRLLSDRFSAERPKGSFSTLEIQRTEQGDSAMYLCASSLVGSGDGYTFGSGTRLTVV.

This sequence joins TRBV11-2 and TRBJ2-1; D is unclear. The germline V gene has CDR1 SGHAT and CDR2 FQNNGV. The CDR3 is made up of 15 amino acids. Trimming left V 0 bases short and J 4 bases short, with 10 bases between. The CDR3 coding sequence is TGTGCCAGCAGCTTAGACCCGGCAGCATACAATGAGCAGTTCTTC. This translates into CASSLDPAAYNEQFF.

This chain joins TRBV7-3 and TRBJ2-3; 12 positions agree with TRBD2. The CDR3 extends over 17 amino acids. Germline CDR1 and CDR2: SGHTA and FQGTGA. Unmatched junction bases numbered 12, after V lost 7 bases and J lost 4 bases. The CDR3 here is CASTPSGGAVVADTQYF. The CDR3 nucleotides are TGTGCCAGCACCCCTAGCGGGGGGGCAGTTGTGGCAGATACGCAGTATTTT.

V usage is TRBV3-1 (or the pseudogene TRBV3-2) and J usage is TRBJ2-2; maybe TRBD2 (5 bases). Germline lookup yields CDR1 LGHDT and CDR2 YNNKEL (reference sequence). The V and J ends lost 7 bases and 5 bases respectively, with 5 bases between them. CDR3 length equals 11 residues. In DNA form, the CDR3 reads TGTGCCAGCAAGCGGACCGGGGAGCTGTTTTTT. It encodes CASKRTGELFF.

The chain joins TRBV5-4 to TRBJ1-2; 7 bases fit TRBD1. The CDR3 covers 16 residues. V gave up 4 bases and J gave up 4 bases; unmatched junction bases: 13. Germline lookup yields CDR1 SGHNT and CDR2 YYREEE (reference sequence). CDR3 bases: TGTGCCAGCAGCCCCTCTGGAGGGGGCTCGAGCTATGGCTACACCTTC. This encodes CASSPSGGGSSYGYTF.

The chain has TRBV27 and TRBJ2-5, with D perhaps assigned TRBD1 or TRBD2 (5 bases each). The CDR3 runs 16 residues. The ends were cut back, 4 bases at V and 4 bases at J, with 19 bases in the middle. Germline CDR1 is MNHEY and CDR2 is SMNVEV (reference sequence). The CDR3 region is CASSSPPGPAGETQYF. The CDR3 DNA reads as TGTGCCAGCAGTTCTCCTCCGGGGCCGGCCGGAGAGACCCAGTACTTC.

The rearrangement joins TRBV5-4 to TRBJ2-1, with 10 bases identical to TRBD2. V dropped 1 base and J dropped 3; count of bases not matched to a gene: 4. This CDR3 has 16 residues. CDR1 and CDR2 (germline): SGHNT, YYREEE (reference sequence). CDR3 in amino acids: CASSLFPSGSYNEQFF. The CDR3 nucleotides are TGTGCCAGCAGCTTGTTTCCTAGCGGGAGCTACAATGAGCAGTTCTTC.

This chain joins TRBV6-5 and TRBJ1-5; D is uncertain. The CDR3 extends over 13 amino acids. V lost 7 bases, J lost 2 bases, and 9 bases lay in between. Looked up from germline, CDR1 is MNHEY and CDR2 is SVGAGI. CDR3 protein: CASNPGRNQPQHF. CDR3 in DNA: TGTGCCAGCAATCCGGGTCGCAATCAGCCCCAGCATTTT.

CDR3 sequence (DNA): TGTGCCAGCAGTTTCAGGGTCTCCTTCTCCTACAATGAGCAGTTCTTC. Translation gives CASSFRVSFSYNEQFF. The genes are TRBV7-3 and TRBJ2-1; D is perhaps TRBD1 (5 bases). Germline loops: CDR1 SGHTA, CDR2 FQGTGA. The V end was cut by 6 bases, the J end by 0 bases, with 15 bases between. This CDR3 has 16 residues.

This rearrangement joins TRBV28 to TRBJ2-3, with D possibly TRBD2 on 6 matching bases. V dropped 8 bases and J dropped 4 bases, with 13 bases sitting between them. Germline loops: CDR1 MDHEN, CDR2 SYDVKM. The CDR3 loop spans 13 amino acids. The CDR3 DNA is TGTGCCAGCTACGACAGACTAGCAGATACGCAGTATTTT. Translating it yields CASYDRLADTQYF.

The chain has TRBV28 and TRBJ2-3; D is uncertain. The CDR3 totals 15 residues. The germline CDR1 and CDR2 sequences are MDHEN and SYDVKM. V shed 6 bases and J shed 3 bases, with 16 bases lying between them. CDR3: CASSLLTSGTDTQYF. CDR3 DNA: TGTGCCAGCAGCCTCCTTACCAGTGGGACAGATACGCAGTATTTT.

This chain links TRBV13 with TRBJ2-1, with D uncertain. V lost 6 bases and J 8 bases, leaving 11 bases between the germline ends. The germline gives CDR1 PRHDT, CDR2 FYEKMQ (reference sequence). CDR3 length: 12 amino acids. The CDR3 loop is CASRRYEDEQFF. The CDR3 DNA reads as TGTGCCAGCAGGCGGTATGAGGATGAGCAGTTCTTC.

The V gene is TRBV5-1, the J gene TRBJ2-1; the D gene is possibly TRBD2 (6 bases). Per the germline V gene, CDR1 is SGHRS and CDR2 is YFSETQ. V lost 7 bases and J 7 bases, leaving 18 bases between the germline ends. This CDR3 comprises 14 residues. CDR3 loop: CASQIGRGVNEQFF. CDR3 in DNA: TGCGCCAGCCAAATCGGGAGAGGGGTGAATGAGCAGTTCTTC.

The chain links TRBV5-6 to TRBJ2-4; a possible D gene is TRBD1 (6 bases). V dropped 2 bases and J dropped 2 bases, with 11 bases sitting between them. CDR1 is SGHDT, CDR2 YYEEEE, per germline. The CDR3 contains 15 residues. The CDR3 DNA reads as TGTGCCAGCAGCTTTGTCGACAGGACCAAAAACATTCAGTACTTC. Translated: CASSFVDRTKNIQYF.

V is TRBV7-9 and J is TRBJ1-1; D remains ambiguous. Germline V gene sequence: CDR1 SEHNR, CDR2 FQNEAQ (reference sequence). V lost 4 bases and J 11 bases, leaving 5 bases between the germline ends. The CDR3 consists of 9 residues. CDR3 region: CASSSGAFF. As DNA, the CDR3 is TGTGCCAGCAGCTCTGGCGCTTTCTTT.

The chain carries TRBV4-2 and TRBJ1-3; D ambiguous. V lost 0 bases and J lost 0, with 6 bases in between. From germline, CDR1 is LGHNA and CDR2 YNFKEQ. CDR3 length equals 15 residues. The CDR3 DNA sequence: TGTGCCAGCAGCCAAGAACCGACCTCTGGAAACACCATATATTTT. This sequence encodes CASSQEPTSGNTIYF.

The V call is TRBV6-4, the J call TRBJ2-5; 10 positions agree with TRBD1. CDR3 size: 15 residues. Germline loops: CDR1 MRHNA, CDR2 SNTAGT. J was trimmed by 1 base and V by 3 bases; bases with no gene match: 2. The CDR3 DNA follows: TGTGCCAGCAGTGAGGGACAGGGGTCCCAAGAGACCCAGTACTTC. Translating gives CASSEGQGSQETQYF.

This clone was seen a few times. The chain carries TRBV15 and TRBJ1-5; D unclear. Germline V CDR1 and CDR2: LNHNV, YYDKDF (reference sequence). Trimming took 0 bases from V and 4 from J, leaving 16 bases between them. The CDR3 contains 17 residues. The CDR3 loop reads CATSRDSKHRINQPQHF. The CDR3 bases are TGTGCCACCAGCAGAGATAGTAAGCACAGAATAAATCAGCCCCAGCATTTT.

This clone was detected only once. The chain recombines TRBV4-1 with TRBJ1-2; 12 bases map to TRBD1. Germline V gene lookup returns CDR1 MGHRA and CDR2 YSYEKL. The V segment lost 4 bases and the J segment 2 bases; nucleotides outside the gene matches: 8. This CDR3 has 17 residues. CDR3 DNA: TGCGCCAGCAGCCTTCCGGGACAGGGGGCCGGGAACTATGGCTACACCTTC. It translates to CASSLPGQGAGNYGYTF.

The chain joins TRBV19 to TRBJ2-7; 8 bases map to TRBD1. Germline V gene sequence: CDR1 LNHDA, CDR2 SQIVND (reference sequence). The CDR3 is 16 residues long. Unmatched junction bases numbered 8, after V lost 2 bases and J lost 2 bases. CDR3 sequence reads: CASSIPRGTGAYEQYF. CDR3 nucleotides: TGTGCCAGTAGTATACCTAGAGGGACAGGCGCCTACGAGCAGTACTTC.

The chain uses TRBV12-5 and TRBJ1-1; D may be TRBD1 (6 bases). CDR1 is LGHNT and CDR2 is FRNRAP in the germline V gene. There are 17 residues in the CDR3. Trimming removed 0 bases from V and 1 base from J, with 15 bases in between. As DNA, the CDR3 is TGTGCTAGTGGTTTGGTAGCGTTAGGCAGGGGGAACACTGAAGCTTTCTTT. Its translation is CASGLVALGRGNTEAFF.

This rearrangement joins TRBV5-1 to TRBJ2-2; no clear D. CDR1 SGHRS and CDR2 YFSETQ come from the germline V gene. V was trimmed by 3 bases and J by 0 bases, leaving 12 bases between them. This CDR3 has 16 amino acids. The CDR3 sequence is CASSSTRLANTGELFF. The CDR3 nucleotides read TGCGCCAGCAGCTCTACCCGTCTCGCGAACACCGGGGAGCTGTTTTTT.

J is TRBJ1-4 and V is TRBV5-8, with 9 bases fitting TRBD1. CDR3 length equals 14 residues. J was trimmed by 11 bases and V by 4 bases; bases with no gene match: 9. Per germline, CDR1 SGHTS and CDR2 YDEGEE. CDR3 region: CASSRGQGREKLFF. In nucleotides, the CDR3 is TGTGCCAGCAGCCGGGGACAGGGCCGGGAGAAACTGTTTTTT.

V gene TRBV7-3 combines with J gene TRBJ2-3, with no clear D. Trimming took 7 bases from V and 0 from J, leaving 14 bases between them. Germline assignment: CDR1 SGHTA and CDR2 FQGTGA. The CDR3 sequence is 15 residues long. This chain's CDR3 is CASTKDPISTDTQYF. CDR3 DNA sequence: TGTGCCAGCACCAAGGACCCTATAAGCACAGATACGCAGTATTTT.

This chain connects TRBV5-1 to TRBJ2-7; 12 bases fit TRBD2. The length of the CDR3 is 17 residues. With V trimmed by 4 bases and J by 7 bases, 15 bases remained unmatched. Per the germline V gene, CDR1 is SGHRS and CDR2 is YFSETQ. The chain's CDR3 is CASSLGLAGVAVGEQYF. CDR3 bases: TGCGCCAGCAGCCTGGGACTAGCGGGCGTCGCCGTTGGGGAGCAGTACTTC.